Listed here are 3 T cell receptor beta chains from one sample, sequenced in a study of blood T cell repertoires in COVID-19. The repertoire was sequenced with immunoSEQ multiplex PCR; TCRdb's copy has only in-frame clones and lacks some. This repertoire shows 150,000 to 200,000 clones, over 75% found once; its top ten account for 0.95% to 1.5%. Sequenced sample: PBMCs or T cells enriched from blood (not recorded which). All receptors derive from a human donor with acute COVID-19. The donor label of this sample is uncertain.

In DNA, the CDR3 is TGTGCCAGCAACCGCGATCGTGGCTCCTACAATGAGCAGTTCTTC. Translated, it gives CASNRDRGSYNEQFF. The rearrangement links TRBV5-5 to TRBJ2-1, with D hard to call. This CDR3 contains 15 residues. Germline CDR1 SGHKS, CDR2 YYEKEE (reference sequence). Trimming pared 6 bases from V and 0 bases from J, leaving 13 bases between.

As DNA, the CDR3 is TGTGCCAGTACCTCTGGCAGGGGCGTGTATGGCTACACCTTC. Protein: CASTSGRGVYGYTF. The chain uses TRBV19 and TRBJ1-2; perhaps TRBD1 as D (6 bases). The germline V and J ends were trimmed by 7 bases and 5 bases, with 17 bases remaining between them. This CDR3 region has 14 residues. The V gene's germline CDR1 is LNHDA and CDR2 SQIVND (reference sequence).

The chain recombines TRBV9 with TRBJ2-3, with 11 bases matching TRBD2. The CDR3 length is 19 residues. Losses at the gene ends were 3 bases for V and 0 bases for J; bases not matched to a gene: 12. Germline lookup yields CDR1 SGDLS and CDR2 YYNGEE. DNA for the CDR3: TGTGCCAGCAGCGCCCCCGGGACTAGCGGTACTGCTAGCACAGATACGCAGTATTTT. Amino acids: CASSAPGTSGTASTDTQYF.